This T cell receptor beta chain derives from a study of CD4 T cells in relation to SARS-CoV-2 and coronaviruses. Concerning this clone: Its antigen is still unknown.

The method was immunoSEQ multiplex PCR; TCRdb's version includes in-frame clones alone and lacks a portion of them. The sample holds around 25,000 clones, over 60% seen once. This CDR3 is built from 15 residues. Germline-derived CDR1 and CDR2 are SGHDN and FVKESK. With V trimmed by 4 bases and J by 1 base, 1 base remained unmatched. Unexposed donor CD4+ T cells date from about 2011-2018, before the COVID-19 pandemic. The cells were cultured for 9 to 11 days before CD4+ T cells were isolated. The origin of this receptor is a human donor in good health. The chain combines TRBV14 with TRBJ2-6; 7 bases are shared with TRBD1. Sequences were obtained from CD4+ T cells from PBMCs, cultured in vitro. CDR3 nucleotides: TGTGCCAGCAGCCCGACAGGGTCTGGGGCCAACGTCCTGACTTTC. Amino acids: CASSPTGSGANVLTF.